This T cell receptor (beta chain) stems from a study of blood T cells in healthy people across ages. Germline V gene sequence: CDR1 KGHSH, CDR2 LQKENI. This CDR3 spans 13 amino acids. The V and J ends lost 4 bases and 4 bases respectively, with 8 bases between them. Primers used in a second PCR of about 6 to 11 cycles were a sample-barcoded 5' primer and a J-beta primer mix. TCRdb reanalysed the 5' RACE reads using MiXCR and keeps one entry per CDR3 protein. The sample has some 1 million distinct CDR3 sequences; under 55% are singletons. The specimen sequenced was blood. This chain uses TRBV18 with TRBJ2-1; D may be TRBD2 (6 bases). The TCR sequence derives from a woman aged 55 to 70 in good health. This CDR3 is CASSQEGYNEQFF. CDR3 DNA sequence: TGTGCCAGCTCACAGGAGGGATACAATGAGCAGTTCTTC.